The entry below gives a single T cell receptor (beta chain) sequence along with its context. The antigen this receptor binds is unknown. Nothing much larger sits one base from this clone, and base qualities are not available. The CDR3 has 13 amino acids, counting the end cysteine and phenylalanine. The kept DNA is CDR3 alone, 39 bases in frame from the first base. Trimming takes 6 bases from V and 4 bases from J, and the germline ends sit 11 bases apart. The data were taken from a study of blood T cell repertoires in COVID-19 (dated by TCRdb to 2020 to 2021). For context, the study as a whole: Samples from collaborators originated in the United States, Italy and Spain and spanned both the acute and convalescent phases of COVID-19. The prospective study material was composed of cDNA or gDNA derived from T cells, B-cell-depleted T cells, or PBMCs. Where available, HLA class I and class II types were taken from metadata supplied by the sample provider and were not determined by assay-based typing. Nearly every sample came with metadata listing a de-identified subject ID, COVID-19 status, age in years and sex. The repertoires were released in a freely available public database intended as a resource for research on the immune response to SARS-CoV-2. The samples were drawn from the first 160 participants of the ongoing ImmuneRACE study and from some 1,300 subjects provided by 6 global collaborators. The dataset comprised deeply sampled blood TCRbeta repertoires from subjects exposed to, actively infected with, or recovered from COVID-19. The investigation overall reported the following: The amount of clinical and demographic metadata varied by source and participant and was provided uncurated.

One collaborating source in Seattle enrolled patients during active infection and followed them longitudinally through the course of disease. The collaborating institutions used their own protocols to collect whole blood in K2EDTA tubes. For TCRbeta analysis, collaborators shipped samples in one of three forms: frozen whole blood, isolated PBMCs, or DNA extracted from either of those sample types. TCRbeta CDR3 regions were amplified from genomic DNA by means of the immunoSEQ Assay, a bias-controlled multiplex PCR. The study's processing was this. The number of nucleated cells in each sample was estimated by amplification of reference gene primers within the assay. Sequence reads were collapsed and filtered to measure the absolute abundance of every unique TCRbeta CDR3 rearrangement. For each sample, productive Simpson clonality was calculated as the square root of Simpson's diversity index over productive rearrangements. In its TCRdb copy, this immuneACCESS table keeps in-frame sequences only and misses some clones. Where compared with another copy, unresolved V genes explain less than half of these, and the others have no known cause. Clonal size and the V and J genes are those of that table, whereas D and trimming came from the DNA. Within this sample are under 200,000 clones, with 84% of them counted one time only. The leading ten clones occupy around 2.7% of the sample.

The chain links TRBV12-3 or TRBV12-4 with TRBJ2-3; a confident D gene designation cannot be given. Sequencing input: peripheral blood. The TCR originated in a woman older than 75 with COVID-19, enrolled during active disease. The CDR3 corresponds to CASRTPAPDTQYF. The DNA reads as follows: TGTGCCAGCAGGACACCCGCCCCAGATACGCAGTATTTT.